These T cell receptor beta chains were read from a single sample in a study of T-cell reconstitution after alpha-beta-depleted transplantation in children. Using its own MiXCR run on the PCR reads, TCRdb lists one record per CDR3 protein. The sample includes 700,000 to 950,000 distinct CDR3 sequences, 15% to 20% of them seen just once. Specimen: PBMCs, mostly from graft donor cells, collected 360 days after TCRalphabeta/CD19-depleted stem cell transplant. These receptors were taken from a male patient younger than 18 who had a stem cell transplant for acute lymphoblastic leukemia, so the T cells may come from the graft donor. Both conserved end residues are part of each CDR3. Each record gives: D gene, V gene, clone size, J gene, CDR3 DNA, CDR3 protein. A D gene is named only where the DNA matches it firmly. The listing skips clone size in some rows; elsewhere it reads once, few, many or a size class.

D: TRBD1; V: TRBV7-7; size: -; J: TRBJ2-1; DNA: TGTGCCAGCAGCCCGGACAGGGGTCATTACAATGAGCAGTTCTTC; CDR3: CASSPDRGHYNEQFF
D: TRBD2; V: TRBV11-1; size: -; J: TRBJ2-1; DNA: TGTGCCAGCAGCCGGACTAGGCCCTACAATGAGCAGTTCTTC; CDR3: CASSRTRPYNEQFF
D: -; V: TRBV6-5; size: few; J: TRBJ1-5; DNA: TGTGCCAGCAGTTACCCGACCGGTCATAGCAATCAGCCCCAGCATTTT; CDR3: CASSYPTGHSNQPQHF
D: -; V: TRBV4-1; size: -; J: TRBJ2-7; DNA: TGCGCCAGCAGCCAAGTTGGGCTTTTACTCCGTTCCTACGAGCAGTACTTC; CDR3: CASSQVGLLLRSYEQYF
D: -; V: TRBV27; size: -; J: TRBJ2-7; DNA: TGTGCCAGCAGTCCCAAGTTCTACTACGAGCAGTACTTC; CDR3: CASSPKFYYEQYF
D: -; V: TRBV20-1; size: -; J: TRBJ1-2; DNA: TGCAGTGCGACCCTTGGGGCCGCCCTTTTCTATGGCTACACCTTC; CDR3: CSATLGAALFYGYTF
D: TRBD1; V: TRBV4-2; size: few; J: TRBJ2-5; DNA: TGTGCCAGCAGCCGACCGGGACAGAGAGAAGAGACCCAGTACTTC; CDR3: CASSRPGQREETQYF
D: -; V: TRBV15; size: -; J: TRBJ2-5; DNA: TGTGCCACCAGCAGAGATTGGTGGAGAGACCAAGAGACCCAGTACTTC; CDR3: CATSRDWWRDQETQYF
D: TRBD1; V: TRBV12-3/TRBV12-4; size: few; J: TRBJ2-2; DNA: TGTGCCAGCAGTCCCCCCGACAGGGGAGCCACCGGGGAGCTGTTTTTT; CDR3: CASSPPDRGATGELFF
D: TRBD1; V: TRBV14; size: few; J: TRBJ2-5; DNA: TGTGCCAGCAGCCAATTATGGACAGGGCAAGAGACCCAGTACTTC; CDR3: CASSQLWTGQETQYF
D: TRBD1; V: TRBV7-2; size: few; J: TRBJ2-7; DNA: TGTGCCAGCAGCGGAGGGACAGGCGAACCCTACGAGCAGTACTTC; CDR3: CASSGGTGEPYEQYF
D: -; V: TRBV9; size: -; J: TRBJ2-7; DNA: TGTGCCAGCAGCGTGTGGGGAGGGGGCGCAGGAGAGCAGTACTTC; CDR3: CASSVWGGGAGEQYF
D: TRBD1; V: TRBV9; size: few; J: TRBJ1-1; DNA: TGTGCCAGCAGCGAAACGGACAGGGGGCCCCGGGGCTTT; CDR3: CASSETDRGPRGF
D: -; V: TRBV4-1; size: many; J: TRBJ2-6; DNA: TGCGCCAGCAGCGGGCGGGCCAACGTCCTGACTTTC; CDR3: CASSGRANVLTF
D: TRBD2; V: TRBV7-6; size: -; J: TRBJ2-1; DNA: TGTGCCAGCAGCTGGACTAGTTCTCACAATGAGCAGTTCTTC; CDR3: CASSWTSSHNEQFF
D: -; V: TRBV20-1; size: few; J: TRBJ2-3; DNA: TGCAGTGCTAGAGATCTGACAATGGGGGCGGATACGCAGTATTTT; CDR3: CSARDLTMGADTQYF
D: -; V: TRBV15; size: few; J: TRBJ2-7; DNA: TGTGCCACCAGCAGAGACGCGTACGAGCAGTACTTC; CDR3: CATSRDAYEQYF
D: -; V: TRBV7-2; size: -; J: TRBJ2-1; DNA: TGTGCCAGCAGCTTAGAACAAGGACCCGTAGACAATGAGCAGTTCTTC; CDR3: CASSLEQGPVDNEQFF
D: -; V: TRBV7-9; size: few; J: TRBJ2-1; DNA: TGTGCCAGCATCGGGGTCTATTACAATGAGCAGTTCTTC; CDR3: CASIGVYYNEQFF
D: -; V: TRBV5-1; size: -; J: TRBJ2-7; DNA: TGCGCCAGCAGCCCTGGGGAGGTTACCTACGAGCAGTACTTC; CDR3: CASSPGEVTYEQYF
D: TRBD2; V: TRBV6-2/TRBV6-3; size: few; J: TRBJ2-7; DNA: TGTGCCAGCAATTTTACGGGACTACTACGTGGCGAGCAGTACTTC; CDR3: CASNFTGLLRGEQYF
D: TRBD1; V: TRBV5-1; size: -; J: TRBJ2-1; DNA: TGCGCCAGCAGTGACAGGGTATTCGGTGGGAGTTTCTATGAGCAGTTCTTC; CDR3: CASSDRVFGGSFYEQFF
D: -; V: TRBV27; size: -; J: TRBJ2-7; DNA: TGTGCCAGCAGTTTTAGGGGGGCGGCCTACGAGCAGTACTTC; CDR3: CASSFRGAAYEQYF
D: -; V: TRBV5-6; size: -; J: TRBJ2-2; DNA: TGTGCCAGCACCTCTCGTTTCCGGGGGAGGCACAACGGGGAGCTGTTTTTT; CDR3: CASTSRFRGRHNGELFF
D: -; V: TRBV29-1; size: -; J: TRBJ2-3; DNA: TGCAGCGTTCGGCTAGCGTGGGGCACAGATACGCAGTATTTT; CDR3: CSVRLAWGTDTQYF
D: -; V: TRBV4-1; size: -; J: TRBJ2-7; DNA: TGCGCCAGCAGCCAATCTCGGAATATCTACGAGCAGTACTTC; CDR3: CASSQSRNIYEQYF
D: -; V: TRBV27; size: few; J: TRBJ2-5; DNA: TGTGCCAGCAGTTTATTTCGGTGGGGGGAGACCCAGTACTTC; CDR3: CASSLFRWGETQYF
D: -; V: TRBV12-3/TRBV12-4; size: few; J: TRBJ1-6; DNA: TGTGCCAGCAGTTTAGGGGTGGCTCCGGTTTCACCCCTCCACTTT; CDR3: CASSLGVAPVSPLHF
D: -; V: TRBV7-3; size: -; J: TRBJ2-1; DNA: TGTGCCAGCAGCTTAACAATCGGCACGCGGAATGAGCAGTTCTTC; CDR3: CASSLTIGTRNEQFF
D: -; V: TRBV12-3/TRBV12-4; size: few; J: TRBJ1-4; DNA: TGTGCCAGCAGGGACGCGGGTGCAACTAATGAAAAACTGTTTTTT; CDR3: CASRDAGATNEKLFF
D: TRBD2; V: TRBV3-1; size: few; J: TRBJ2-7; DNA: TGTGCCAGCAGCCGTCAATTTGGCTGGACTAGCGGGAGGAGCGAGCAGTACTTC; CDR3: CASSRQFGWTSGRSEQYF